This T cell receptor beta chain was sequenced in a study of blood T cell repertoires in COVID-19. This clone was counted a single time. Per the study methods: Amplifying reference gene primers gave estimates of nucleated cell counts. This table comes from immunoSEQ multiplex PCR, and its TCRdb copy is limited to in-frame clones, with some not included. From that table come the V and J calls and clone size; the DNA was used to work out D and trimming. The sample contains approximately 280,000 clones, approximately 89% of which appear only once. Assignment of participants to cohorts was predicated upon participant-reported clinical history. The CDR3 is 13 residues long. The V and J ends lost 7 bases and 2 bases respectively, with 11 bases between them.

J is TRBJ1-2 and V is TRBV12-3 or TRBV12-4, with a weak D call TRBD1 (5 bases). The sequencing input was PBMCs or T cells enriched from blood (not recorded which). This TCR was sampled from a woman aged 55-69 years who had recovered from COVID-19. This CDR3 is CASIRGPNYGYTF. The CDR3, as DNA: TGTGCCAGCATAAGGGGTCCCAACTATGGCTACACCTTC.